This is a list of T cell receptor beta chains from one sample in a study of patients and donors after allogeneic stem cell transplantation. TCRdb used MiXCR to reprocess the RT-PCR reads, holding one entry per CDR3 protein. The sample lists roughly 230,000 distinct CDR3 sequences; 12% to 15% were seen once. The specimen was blood, either unsorted or a sorted T cell fraction (not recorded which). The receptors stem from a human donor who was either an allogeneic HSCT recipient or a stem cell or donor lymphocyte infusion donor (not recorded which). It is not recorded whose cells these are; they may come from a transplant donor. The CDR3 runs from the conserved cysteine through the conserved F or W. Fields, in order: J gene, D gene, V gene, clone size, CDR3 DNA, CDR3 protein. D genes are given only for firm matches. Size is stated for part of the rows, as once, few or many counts, or as a class when the clone is expanded.

j_call: TRBJ2-7
d_call: -
v_call: TRBV7-9
clone_size: once
cdr3_nt: TGTGCCAGCAGCCCAATCGACGGGACCCGGCAGGAGGGCGAGCAGTACTTC
cdr3_aa: CASSPIDGTRQEGEQYF

j_call: TRBJ1-2
d_call: -
v_call: TRBV20-1
clone_size: -
cdr3_nt: TGCAGTGCTAGAGAGCCCGCCGGCCAGGTACAAAACTGTGTGTTC
cdr3_aa: CSAREPAGQVQNCVF

j_call: TRBJ2-6
d_call: -
v_call: TRBV5-1
clone_size: -
cdr3_nt: TGCGCCAGCAGCTATTACACCTCTAGCTCTGGGGCCAACGTCCTGACTTTC
cdr3_aa: CASSYYTSSSGANVLTF

j_call: TRBJ2-7
d_call: -
v_call: TRBV5-1
clone_size: few
cdr3_nt: TGCGCCAGCAGCCTGTCCCCCCCCACGGTGGTGCGAACCTACGAGCAGTACTTC
cdr3_aa: CASSLSPPTVVRTYEQYF

j_call: TRBJ1-6
d_call: TRBD1
v_call: TRBV25-1
clone_size: -
cdr3_nt: TGTGCCAGCAGTCAAGAAGATTACCGGGACAGGGGTCGGAATTCACCCCTCCACTTT
cdr3_aa: CASSQEDYRDRGRNSPLHF

j_call: TRBJ1-2
d_call: -
v_call: TRBV5-4
clone_size: -
cdr3_nt: TGTGCCAGCCTCAACTTTGGGGAGAGACTTGGCTACACCTTC
cdr3_aa: CASLNFGERLGYTF

j_call: TRBJ1-3
d_call: -
v_call: TRBV7-2
clone_size: -
cdr3_nt: TGTGCCAGCAGCTTAGGGGGGGTCGGAAACACCATATATTTT
cdr3_aa: CASSLGGVGNTIYF

j_call: TRBJ2-3
d_call: TRBD2
v_call: TRBV29-1
clone_size: few
cdr3_nt: TGCAGCGTCTCCCCGGGGGGGGCTAGCACAGATACGCAGTATTTT
cdr3_aa: CSVSPGGASTDTQYF

j_call: TRBJ2-1
d_call: -
v_call: TRBV29-1
clone_size: -
cdr3_nt: TGCAGCGCACAAGGGGGGTACAATGAGCAGTTCTTC
cdr3_aa: CSAQGGYNEQFF

j_call: TRBJ2-5
d_call: -
v_call: TRBV4-2
clone_size: many
cdr3_nt: TGTGCCAGCAGGATGGACACACAAGAGACCCAGTACTTC
cdr3_aa: CASRMDTQETQYF

j_call: TRBJ2-2
d_call: -
v_call: TRBV20-1
clone_size: -
cdr3_nt: TGCAGTGCCAGACGGACAGGGAGGGACACCGGGGAGCTGTTTTTT
cdr3_aa: CSARRTGRDTGELFF

j_call: TRBJ2-5
d_call: -
v_call: TRBV20-1
clone_size: few
cdr3_nt: TGCAGTGCTAGAGATCTGATTAGGGAGACCCAGTACTTC
cdr3_aa: CSARDLIRETQYF

j_call: TRBJ2-3
d_call: TRBD2
v_call: TRBV7-2
clone_size: -
cdr3_nt: TGTGCCAGCAGCTTAGGACTAGCGGGGCACACAGATACGCAGTATTTT
cdr3_aa: CASSLGLAGHTDTQYF

j_call: TRBJ1-2
d_call: TRBD1
v_call: TRBV12-3/TRBV12-4
clone_size: few
cdr3_nt: TGTGCCAGCAGTAGGACCAGGGGGACTATCGACTACACCTTC
cdr3_aa: CASSRTRGTIDYTF

j_call: TRBJ2-3
d_call: TRBD1
v_call: TRBV2
clone_size: few
cdr3_nt: TGTGCTAGTACAGGGGACGCAGATACGCAGTATTTT
cdr3_aa: CASTGDADTQYF

j_call: TRBJ2-1
d_call: TRBD1
v_call: TRBV10-3
clone_size: few
cdr3_nt: TGTGCCATCAGTGAGCCTCAGGGGGCCCCCTACAATGAGCAGTTCTTC
cdr3_aa: CAISEPQGAPYNEQFF

j_call: TRBJ1-5
d_call: -
v_call: TRBV20-1
clone_size: -
cdr3_nt: TGCAGTGCTAGAGATGCCCGAGGCAATCAGCCCCAGCATTTT
cdr3_aa: CSARDARGNQPQHF

j_call: TRBJ1-6
d_call: TRBD1
v_call: TRBV20-1
clone_size: many
cdr3_nt: TGCAGTGCTAGAGATCGTCGGTTGGACAGGGGAATTTGGGATAATTCACCCCTCCACTTT
cdr3_aa: CSARDRRLDRGIWDNSPLHF

j_call: TRBJ2-1
d_call: -
v_call: TRBV6-5
clone_size: many
cdr3_nt: TGTGCCAGCAGTTACTCGGGCGTCCGGGGTGAGCAGTTCTTC
cdr3_aa: CASSYSGVRGEQFF

j_call: TRBJ1-4
d_call: TRBD1
v_call: TRBV20-1
clone_size: few
cdr3_nt: TGCAGTGCTAGGGAGGGAGGGACAGGGCTTGAAAAACTGTTTTTT
cdr3_aa: CSAREGGTGLEKLFF

j_call: TRBJ2-7
d_call: TRBD2
v_call: TRBV3-1
clone_size: many
cdr3_nt: TGTGCCAGCAGCCCGGACGGGGGGGGCTCCGAGCAGTACTTC
cdr3_aa: CASSPDGGGSEQYF

j_call: TRBJ1-2
d_call: -
v_call: TRBV20-1
clone_size: many
cdr3_nt: TGCAGTGCTAGTGGTCGGGGGCGCTATGGCTACACCTTC
cdr3_aa: CSASGRGRYGYTF

j_call: TRBJ2-1
d_call: TRBD2
v_call: TRBV18
clone_size: -
cdr3_nt: TGTGCCAGCTCACCGCGGGGACTAGCGGGGAGTTACAATGAGCAGTTCTTC
cdr3_aa: CASSPRGLAGSYNEQFF

j_call: TRBJ1-2
d_call: -
v_call: TRBV5-1
clone_size: -
cdr3_nt: TGCGCCAGCAGTGAAACAGGATATGATGGCTACACCTTC
cdr3_aa: CASSETGYDGYTF

j_call: TRBJ2-2
d_call: -
v_call: TRBV5-1
clone_size: few
cdr3_nt: TGCGCCAGCAGCGTCCAGGGTACCGGGGAGCTGTTTTTT
cdr3_aa: CASSVQGTGELFF

j_call: TRBJ2-3
d_call: TRBD2
v_call: TRBV2
clone_size: few
cdr3_nt: TGTGCCACCAGAACCAAGATAGAGCGGGAGTCTCATACGCAGTATTTT
cdr3_aa: CATRTKIERESHTQYF

j_call: TRBJ1-5
d_call: TRBD1
v_call: TRBV12-3/TRBV12-4
clone_size: few
cdr3_nt: TGTGCCAGCAGTGGGACAGGGGGCAAGCAGCCCCAGCATTTT
cdr3_aa: CASSGTGGKQPQHF

j_call: TRBJ2-2
d_call: TRBD2
v_call: TRBV28
clone_size: -
cdr3_nt: TGTGCCAGCAGTTCCCCGACTAGCGGAAACACCGGGGAGCTGTTTTTT
cdr3_aa: CASSSPTSGNTGELFF

j_call: TRBJ2-5
d_call: TRBD1
v_call: TRBV7-9
clone_size: many
cdr3_nt: TGTGCCAGCAGCTTAGCGAGTCCCGGGACAGCCATGGAGACCCAGTACTTC
cdr3_aa: CASSLASPGTAMETQYF

j_call: TRBJ2-7
d_call: -
v_call: TRBV6-2/TRBV6-3
clone_size: many
cdr3_nt: TGTGCCAGCAGATCCGGGACTCGATTACGCTACGAGCAGTACTTC
cdr3_aa: CASRSGTRLRYEQYF